The sequence of this TCR beta chain was determined in a study of identical twins. TCRdb called the 5' RACE reads again in MiXCR, with one record for every CDR3 protein. The sample shows some 1,600,000 distinct CDR3 sequences, less than 40% of them seen only once. V gave up 1 base and J gave up 7 bases, with 12 bases separating them. Germline V gene sequence: CDR1 SGHDT, CDR2 YYEEEE. The CDR3 loop spans 14 amino acids. The specimen was cord blood. The rearrangement joins TRBV5-6 to TRBJ1-5; the D is unclear. The receptor comes from a newborn girl in good health. This chain's CDR3 is CASSLKTTGQPQHF. Written as DNA, the CDR3 is TGTGCCAGCAGCTTGAAGACGACGGGGCAGCCCCAGCATTTT.